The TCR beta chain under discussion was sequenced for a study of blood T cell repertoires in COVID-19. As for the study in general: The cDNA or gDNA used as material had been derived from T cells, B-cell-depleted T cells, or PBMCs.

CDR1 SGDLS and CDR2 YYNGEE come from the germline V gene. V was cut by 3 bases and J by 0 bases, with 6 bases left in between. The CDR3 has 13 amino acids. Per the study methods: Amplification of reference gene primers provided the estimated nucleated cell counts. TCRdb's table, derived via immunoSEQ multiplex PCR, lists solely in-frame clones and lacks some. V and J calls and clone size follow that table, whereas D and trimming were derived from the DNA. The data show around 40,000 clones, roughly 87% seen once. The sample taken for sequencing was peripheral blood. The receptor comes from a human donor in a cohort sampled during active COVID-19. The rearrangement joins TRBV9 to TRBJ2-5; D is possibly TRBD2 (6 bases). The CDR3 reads CASSGTNQETQYF. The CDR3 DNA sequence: TGTGCCAGCAGCGGGACTAACCAAGAGACCCAGTACTTC.